This TCR beta chain was found in a study of blood T cell repertoires in COVID-19. Profiled with immunoSEQ multiplex PCR; TCRdb holds only in-frame clones, not every one. Found here are around 280,000 clones, roughly 87% of them singletons; the top ten hold roughly 6.3%. Those who participated ranged in age from roughly 18 to 89 years and resided in approximately 23 US areas. The TCR sequence derives from a woman between 40 and 55 years old who had recovered from COVID-19. Sequenced sample: PBMCs or T cells enriched from blood (not recorded which).

DNA of the CDR3: TGTGCCAGCTCACCCTCTGGGGTAGCGGGAGGGTACGAGCAGTACTTC. It specifies CASSPSGVAGGYEQYF. V gene TRBV18 combines with J gene TRBJ2-7; 11 bases are shared with TRBD2. The CDR3 is 16 amino acids. The germline V gene has CDR1 KGHSH and CDR2 LQKENI. The J segment lost 4 bases and the V segment lost 3 bases, leaving 8 bases of the junction unmatched.